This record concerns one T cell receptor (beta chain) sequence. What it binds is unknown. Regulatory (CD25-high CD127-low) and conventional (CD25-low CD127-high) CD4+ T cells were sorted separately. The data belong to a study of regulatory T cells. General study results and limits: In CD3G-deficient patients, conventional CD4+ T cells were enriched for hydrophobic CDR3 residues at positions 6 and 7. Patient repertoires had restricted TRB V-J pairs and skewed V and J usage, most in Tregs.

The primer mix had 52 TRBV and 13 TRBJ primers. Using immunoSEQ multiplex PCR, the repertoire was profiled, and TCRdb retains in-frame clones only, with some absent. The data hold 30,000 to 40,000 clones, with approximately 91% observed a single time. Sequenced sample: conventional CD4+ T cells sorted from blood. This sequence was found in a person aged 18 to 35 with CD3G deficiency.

CDR3 sequence: CATDAGGEQFF. The DNA of the CDR3 is TGTGCCACCGATGCCGGGGGTGAGCAGTTCTTC. This chain joins TRBV10-3 and TRBJ2-1; weak D call: TRBD2 (6 bases). The CDR3 runs 11 residues. Germline lookup yields CDR1 ENHRY and CDR2 SYGVKD. Trimming removed 10 bases from V and 9 bases from J, with 13 bases in between.